The clone carrying this T cell receptor beta chain appeared many times. Its target is not known. Carried by the TCR beta cDNA libraries were unique molecular identifiers. Researchers reported roughly 0.5 million cDNA molecules coming from around 1 to 9.1 million T cells. TCRdb passed the PCR reads through MiXCR, listing each CDR3 protein once. This table has hundreds of thousands of distinct CDR3 sequences, less than 35% appearing once. These data are taken from a study of post-analysis software for immune sequencing data. Trimming removed 6 bases from V and 5 bases from J, with 13 bases in between. This CDR3 has 13 residues. Germline assignment: CDR1 MDHEN and CDR2 SYDVKM. Study results and limitations: Controls had lower frequencies than patients of 4 or 5 TRBV segments, which included TRBV5-6, TRBV5-1 and TRBV20-1.

This TCR derives from a girl aged 5-17 years with multiple sclerosis. The chain is built from TRBV28 and TRBJ2-5; a possible D gene is TRBD2 (6 bases). The sequenced material came from blood. CDR3 bases: TGTGCCAGCAGCTTGTCAGGGAGGGAGACCCAGTACTTC. Translating it yields CASSLSGRETQYF.